This TCR beta chain was recorded in a study of T-cell memory formation after mild COVID-19. Study information: The study found TCR clusters largely donor specific. Study results and limitations: Largely, contracting CD4+ clones fell within CM and EM, and contracting CD8+ clones within EMRA. Several responding clones turned up in pre-infection memory, indicating that cross-reactive memory may have taken part.

5'RACE with constant-segment primers built TCRalpha and TCRbeta cDNA libraries with UMIs. TCRdb processed the 5' RACE reads anew with MiXCR; each CDR3 protein has one entry. The data contain about 300,000 distinct CDR3 sequences, approximately 20% of them singletons. For this clonotype: Its antigen is as yet unknown.

Sequenced input: PBMCs or a T cell subset sorted from them (not recorded which). The receptor comes from a man aged 18 to 30 who had mild COVID-19 (a few samples of this study predate the infection). Cell type and time point are not known.

The CDR3 loop reads CASSLAVPNYGYTF. The CDR3 DNA reads as TGCGCCAGCAGCTTGGCCGTGCCTAACTATGGCTACACCTTC. The rearrangement joins TRBV5-1 to TRBJ1-2; D not certain. Germline V gene data show CDR1 as SGHRS and CDR2 as YFSETQ. This CDR3 is 14 amino acids long. The V gene lost 0 bases and the J gene lost 0 bases, with 6 bases spanning the gap.